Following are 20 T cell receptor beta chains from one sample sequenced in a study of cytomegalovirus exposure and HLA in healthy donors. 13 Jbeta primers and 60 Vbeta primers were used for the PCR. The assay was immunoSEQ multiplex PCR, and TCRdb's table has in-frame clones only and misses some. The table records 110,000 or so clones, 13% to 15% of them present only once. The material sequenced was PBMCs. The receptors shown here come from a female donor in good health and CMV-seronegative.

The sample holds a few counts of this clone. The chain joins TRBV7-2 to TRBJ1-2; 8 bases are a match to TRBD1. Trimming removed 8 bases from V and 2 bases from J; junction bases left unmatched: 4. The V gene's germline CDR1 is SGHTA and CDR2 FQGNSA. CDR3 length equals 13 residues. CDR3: CASSRGQNYGYTF. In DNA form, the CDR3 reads TGTGCCAGCTCCAGGGGGCAAAACTATGGCTACACCTTC.

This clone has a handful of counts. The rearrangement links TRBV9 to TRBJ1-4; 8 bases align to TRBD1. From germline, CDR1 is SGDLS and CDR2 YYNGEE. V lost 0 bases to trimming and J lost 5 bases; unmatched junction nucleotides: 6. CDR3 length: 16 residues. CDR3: CASSVDGGTGNEKLFF. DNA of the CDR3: TGTGCCAGCAGCGTAGATGGTGGGACAGGAAATGAAAAACTGTTTTTT.

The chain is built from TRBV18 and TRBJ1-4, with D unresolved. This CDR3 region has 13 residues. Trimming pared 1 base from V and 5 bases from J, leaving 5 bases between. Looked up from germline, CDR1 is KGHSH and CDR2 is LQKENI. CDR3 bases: TGTGCCAGCTCACCACGAGGGAATGAAAAACTGTTTTTT. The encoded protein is CASSPRGNEKLFF.

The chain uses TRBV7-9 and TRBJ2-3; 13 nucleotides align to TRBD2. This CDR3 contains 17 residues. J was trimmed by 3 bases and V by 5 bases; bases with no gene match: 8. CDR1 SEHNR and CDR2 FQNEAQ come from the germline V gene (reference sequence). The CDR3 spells CASSLFGLAGATDTQYF. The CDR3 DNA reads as TGTGCCAGCAGCCTATTCGGACTAGCGGGAGCGACAGATACGCAGTATTTT.

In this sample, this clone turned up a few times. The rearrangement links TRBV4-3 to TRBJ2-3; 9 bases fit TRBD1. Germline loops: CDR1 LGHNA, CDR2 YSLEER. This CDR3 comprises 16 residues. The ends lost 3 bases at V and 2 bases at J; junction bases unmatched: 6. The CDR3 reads CASSHLWTGVTDTQYF. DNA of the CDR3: TGCGCCAGCAGCCATCTTTGGACAGGGGTCACAGATACGCAGTATTTT.

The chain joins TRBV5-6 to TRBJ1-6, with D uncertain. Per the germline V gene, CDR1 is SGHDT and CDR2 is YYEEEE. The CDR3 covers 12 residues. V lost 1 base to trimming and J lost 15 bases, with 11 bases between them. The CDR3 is CASSLQVLDLHF. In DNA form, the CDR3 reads TGTGCCAGCAGCTTGCAGGTTCTTGACCTCCACTTT.

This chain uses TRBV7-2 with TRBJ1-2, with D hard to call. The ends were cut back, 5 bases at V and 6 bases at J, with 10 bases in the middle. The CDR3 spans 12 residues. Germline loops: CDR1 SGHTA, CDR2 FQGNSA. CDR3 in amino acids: CASSGGGNGYTF. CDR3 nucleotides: TGTGCCAGCAGCGGAGGTGGGAATGGCTACACCTTC.

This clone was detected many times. The CDR3 DNA reads as TGTGCCAGTCTAGCGGGCCCCTACAATGAGCAGTTCTTC. Residues: CASLAGPYNEQFF. This sequence joins TRBV2 and TRBJ2-1, with 8 bases lining up with TRBD2. With 9 bases clipped from V and 2 bases from J, the junction kept 3 bases outside the gene matches. The V gene's germline CDR1 is SNHLY and CDR2 FYNNEI. The length of the CDR3 is 13 residues.

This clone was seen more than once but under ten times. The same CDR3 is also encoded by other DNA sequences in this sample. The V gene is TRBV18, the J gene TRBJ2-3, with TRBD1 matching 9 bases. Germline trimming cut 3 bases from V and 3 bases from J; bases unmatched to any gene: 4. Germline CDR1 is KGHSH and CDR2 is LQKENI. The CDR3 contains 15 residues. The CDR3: CASSPSGQGTDTQYF. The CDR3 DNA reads TGTGCCAGCTCACCCTCGGGACAGGGTACAGATACGCAGTATTTT.

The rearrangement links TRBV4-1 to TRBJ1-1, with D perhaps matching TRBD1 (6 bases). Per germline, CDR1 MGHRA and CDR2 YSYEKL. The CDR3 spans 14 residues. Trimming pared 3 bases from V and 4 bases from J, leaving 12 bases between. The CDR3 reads CASSQGVQGTEAFF. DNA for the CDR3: TGCGCCAGCAGCCAGGGTGTACAGGGCACTGAAGCTTTCTTT.

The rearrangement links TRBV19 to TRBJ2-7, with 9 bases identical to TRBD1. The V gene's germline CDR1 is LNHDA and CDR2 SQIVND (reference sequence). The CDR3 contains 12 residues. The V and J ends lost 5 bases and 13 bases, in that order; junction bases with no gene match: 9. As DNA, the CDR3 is TGTGCCAGTAGTCTCCAAGGACAGGGGTTATACTTC. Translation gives CASSLQGQGLYF.

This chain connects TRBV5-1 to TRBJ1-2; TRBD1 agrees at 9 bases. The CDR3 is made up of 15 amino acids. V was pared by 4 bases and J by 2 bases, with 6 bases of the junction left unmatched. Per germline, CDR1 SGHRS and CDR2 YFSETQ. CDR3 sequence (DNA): TGCGCCAGCAGCACCGGGACAGGGAGGAACTATGGCTACACCTTC. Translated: CASSTGTGRNYGYTF.

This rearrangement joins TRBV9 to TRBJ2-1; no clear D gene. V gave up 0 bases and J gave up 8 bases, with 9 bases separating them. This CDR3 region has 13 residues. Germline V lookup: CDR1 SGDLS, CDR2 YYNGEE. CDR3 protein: CASSVGAYHEQFF. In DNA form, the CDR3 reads TGTGCCAGCAGCGTAGGAGCGTACCATGAGCAGTTCTTC.

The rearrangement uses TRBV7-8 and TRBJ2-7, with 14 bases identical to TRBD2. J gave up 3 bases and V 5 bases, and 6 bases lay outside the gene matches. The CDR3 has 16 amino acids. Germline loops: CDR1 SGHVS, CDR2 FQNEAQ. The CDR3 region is CASSTRTSGGFYEQYF. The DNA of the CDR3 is TGTGCCAGCAGCACCCGGACTAGCGGGGGGTTCTACGAGCAGTACTTC.

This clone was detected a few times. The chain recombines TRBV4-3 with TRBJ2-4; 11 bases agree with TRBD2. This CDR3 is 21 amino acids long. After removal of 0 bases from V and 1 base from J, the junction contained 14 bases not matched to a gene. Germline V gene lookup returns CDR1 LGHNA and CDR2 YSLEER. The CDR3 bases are TGCGCCAGCAGCCAAGAATCGTTGGTAGCGGGAGGGCCTTCGGCCAAAAACATTCAGTACTTC. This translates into CASSQESLVAGGPSAKNIQYF.

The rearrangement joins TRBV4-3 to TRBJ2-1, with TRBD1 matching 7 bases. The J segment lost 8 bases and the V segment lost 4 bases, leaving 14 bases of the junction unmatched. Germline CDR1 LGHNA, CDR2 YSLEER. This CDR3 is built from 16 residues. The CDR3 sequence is CASSPETGWGRYEQFF. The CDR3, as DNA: TGCGCCAGCAGCCCCGAGACAGGGTGGGGAAGATATGAGCAGTTCTTC.

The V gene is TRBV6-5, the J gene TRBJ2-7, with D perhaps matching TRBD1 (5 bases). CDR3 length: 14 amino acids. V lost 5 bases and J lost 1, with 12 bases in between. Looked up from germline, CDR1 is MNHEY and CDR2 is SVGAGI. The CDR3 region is CASSGAGRSYEQYF. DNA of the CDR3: TGTGCCAGCAGTGGGGCAGGGCGTTCCTACGAGCAGTACTTC.

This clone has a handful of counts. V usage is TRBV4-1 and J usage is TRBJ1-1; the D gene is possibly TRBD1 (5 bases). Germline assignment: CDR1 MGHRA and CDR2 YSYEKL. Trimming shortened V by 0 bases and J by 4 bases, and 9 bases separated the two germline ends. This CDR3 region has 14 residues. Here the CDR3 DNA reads TGCGCCAGCAGCCAAGATTCAAGGGGCACTGAAGCTTTCTTT. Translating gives CASSQDSRGTEAFF.

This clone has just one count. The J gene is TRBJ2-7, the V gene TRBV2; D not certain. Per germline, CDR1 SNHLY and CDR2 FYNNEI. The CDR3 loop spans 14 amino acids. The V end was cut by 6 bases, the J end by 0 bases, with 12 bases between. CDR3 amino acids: CASSGARFSYEQYF. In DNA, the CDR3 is TGTGCCAGCAGCGGCGCTAGGTTCTCCTACGAGCAGTACTTC.

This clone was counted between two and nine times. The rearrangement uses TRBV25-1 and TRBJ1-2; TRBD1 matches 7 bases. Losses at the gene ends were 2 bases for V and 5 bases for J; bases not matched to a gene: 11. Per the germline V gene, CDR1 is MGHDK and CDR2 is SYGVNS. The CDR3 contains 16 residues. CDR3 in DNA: TGTGCCAGCAGTGAAGGGCTCGGGACAGCCGTTTATGGCTACACCTTC. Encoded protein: CASSEGLGTAVYGYTF.